This T cell receptor (beta chain) was sequenced during a study of PD-1 blockade in classical Hodgkin lymphoma (dated by TCRdb to between 2020 and 2021). Background on the whole study: Nivolumab dosing was 3 mg/kg intravenously every 2 weeks, continuing until either disease progression or unacceptable toxicity. The study used CyTOF and TCR beta sequencing to define a peripheral blood immune signature of response to PD-1 blockade in classical Hodgkin lymphoma. The investigation overall reported the following: Baseline diversity similar to that of newly diagnosed patients was observed in trial patients achieving complete response, whereas significantly lower diversity was observed in partial responders and progressors. Lower diversity was observed in patients in whom nivolumab was started less than 1 year after ASCT, and these patients were excluded from later analyses so that confounding by immune reconstitution would be avoided. A significant rise by C4D1 was seen in CD4+ but not CD8+ TCR diversity (p=0.0027 vs p=0.16), with the rise being most apparent in complete responders (p=0.02). Baseline TCR diversity was reported to be lower in newly diagnosed patients than in healthy donors and to be lower still in relapsed/refractory patients. Only a single clinical trial cohort was studied, and what caused the repertoire differences, possibly disease activity or prior therapy, remained undefined.

Per the publication, the time point label means: cycle 4 day 1 (C4D1), after more than five weeks of nivolumab. Relapse after autologous stem cell transplantation had occurred in all trial patients, and cohorts A, B and C were distinguished by prior brentuximab vedotin exposure. The trial cohort comprised 56 patients with relapsed/refractory classical Hodgkin lymphoma whose best overall responses were complete response, partial response or progressive disease. In the multi-cohort phase II CheckMate 205 trial, trial patients received single-agent nivolumab. An independent review committee assessed best overall response by applying the 2007 International Working Group response criteria. PBMCs from the trial were collected at three points: immediately before nivolumab initiation (C1D1), and during therapy at cycle 2 day 1 and cycle 4 day 1. Peripheral blood was collected in 8 mL Vacutainer Cell Preparation Tubes, from which PBMCs were isolated by centrifugation and then cryopreserved.

About this clone itself: What this receptor recognizes is not known. Within one base of it there is no much larger clone, and no base qualities were kept.

V trim: 5 bases; J trim: 3 bases; unmatched bases: 14. The CDR3 spans 18 residues, from the cysteine through the phenylalanine. Only the CDR3 DNA stays, 54 bases, in frame from base 1. The germline V gene supplies CDR1 SGHAT and CDR2 FQNNGV. Genomic DNA was extracted with the Qiagen DNeasy kit from unsorted PBMCs and from negatively selected CD4+ and CD8+ fractions. TCR beta CDR3 regions were amplified by immunoSEQ multiplex PCR using primers annealing to V and J segments. A synthetic immune receptor repertoire was used to minimize amplification bias, and remaining bias was computationally removed after sequencing. The authors' analysis ran thus. Custom Python scripts were used to quantify repertoire diversity as the Shannon entropy index. The unsorted, CD4+ and CD8+ repertoires were each analyzed separately, with the exception of combined analyses, where CD4+ and CD8+ sequences were merged in silico. Clonal expansion was defined as a frequency increase of at least 2-fold after treatment compared with C1D1, and clones undetected at baseline were assigned a pseudocount of 0.5. Clones with 0 or 1 copy at C1D1 were defined as singleton clones, while clones with 2 or more copies were defined as non-singleton clones. Clones expanded in unsorted samples were assigned a CD4+, CD8+ or unknown annotation through matching of protein sequences in sorted samples from the same patient. Wilcoxon tests were applied to paired samples to test diversity changes from C1D1 to C4D1. The table was pulled from immuneACCESS by TCRdb, which kept in-frame rearrangements only. Such tables lose some clones; where checked, under half of the loss comes from unresolved V genes, and the rest has no known cause. V and J calls and clone size are copied from that table; D and trimming were computed from the DNA. Here the sample has some 100,000 clones; approximately 94% occur a single time. Of the sample, 2% falls within the top ten clones.

This specimen was peripheral blood mononuclear cells (PBMCs), taken before the fourth cycle of nivolumab. The sequence was collected from a human donor with classical Hodgkin lymphoma. This chain joins TRBV11-2 to TRBJ2-1, and 9 junctional nucleotides match TRBD1. CDR3 sequence: CASSLQPGQGWYYNEQFF. In nucleotides, the sequence is TGTGCCAGCAGCCTCCAACCGGGACAGGGTTGGTACTACAATGAGCAGTTCTTC.